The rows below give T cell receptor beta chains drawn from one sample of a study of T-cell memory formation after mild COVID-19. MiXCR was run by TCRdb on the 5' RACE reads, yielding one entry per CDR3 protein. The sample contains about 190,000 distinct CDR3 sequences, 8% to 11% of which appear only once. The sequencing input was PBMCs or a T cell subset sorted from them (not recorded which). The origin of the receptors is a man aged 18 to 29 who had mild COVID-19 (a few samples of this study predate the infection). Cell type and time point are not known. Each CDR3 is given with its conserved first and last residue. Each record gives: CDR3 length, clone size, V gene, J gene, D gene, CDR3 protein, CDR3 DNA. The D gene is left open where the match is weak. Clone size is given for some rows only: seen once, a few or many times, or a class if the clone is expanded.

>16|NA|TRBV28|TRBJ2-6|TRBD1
CASSSPGQAGANVLTF
TGTGCCAGCAGTTCACCTGGACAGGCTGGGGCCAACGTCCTGACTTTC
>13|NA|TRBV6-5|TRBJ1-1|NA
CASSYFRGTEAFF
TGTGCCAGCAGTTACTTCCGGGGCACTGAAGCTTTCTTT
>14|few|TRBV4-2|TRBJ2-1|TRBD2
CASSDGGLVNEQFF
TGTGCCAGCAGCGACGGGGGGTTGGTCAATGAGCAGTTCTTC
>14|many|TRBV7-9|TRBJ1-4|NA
CASSLQRTGEKLFF
TGTGCCAGCAGCTTACAGAGAACAGGGGAAAAACTGTTTTTT
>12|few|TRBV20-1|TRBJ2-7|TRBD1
CSARGQGYEQYF
TGCAGTGCTAGAGGACAGGGTTACGAGCAGTACTTC
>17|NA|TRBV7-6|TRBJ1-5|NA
CASSLGQRALSNQPQHF
TGTGCCAGCAGCTTAGGCCAACGGGCCCTTAGCAATCAGCCCCAGCATTTT
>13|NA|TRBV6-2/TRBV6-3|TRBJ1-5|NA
CASSYDAYQPQHF
TGTGCCAGCAGTTATGACGCTTATCAGCCCCAGCATTTT
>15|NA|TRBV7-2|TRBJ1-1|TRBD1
CASSPPGQVNTEAFF
TGTGCCAGCAGCCCGCCGGGACAGGTGAACACTGAAGCTTTCTTT
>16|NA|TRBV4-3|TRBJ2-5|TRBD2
CASSQDWSSGVETQYF
TGCGCCAGCAGCCAAGATTGGTCTAGCGGGGTAGAGACCCAGTACTTC
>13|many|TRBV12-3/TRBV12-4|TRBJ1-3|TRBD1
CASSATGGNTIYF
TGTGCCAGCAGTGCGACAGGGGGTAACACCATATATTTT
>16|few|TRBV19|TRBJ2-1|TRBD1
CASSKVRDRGRNEQFF
TGTGCCAGTAGTAAAGTCCGGGACAGGGGTCGCAATGAGCAGTTCTTC
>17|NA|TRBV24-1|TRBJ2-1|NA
CATSGLRDASSYNEQFF
TGTGCCACCAGTGGACTAAGGGACGCCAGCTCCTACAATGAGCAGTTCTTC
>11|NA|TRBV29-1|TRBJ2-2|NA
CSAGRSGELFF
TGCAGCGCGGGGAGGTCCGGGGAGCTGTTTTTT
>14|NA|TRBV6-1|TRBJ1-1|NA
CASSLRQRNTEAFF
TGTGCCAGCAGTCTGAGGCAGAGGAACACTGAAGCTTTCTTT
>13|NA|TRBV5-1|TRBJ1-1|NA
CASREAANTEAFF
TGCGCCAGCAGGGAGGCGGCGAACACTGAAGCTTTCTTT
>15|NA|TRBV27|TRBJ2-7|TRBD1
CASSSLSGQGYEQYF
TGTGCCAGCAGTTCCCTTTCGGGACAGGGGTACGAGCAGTACTTC
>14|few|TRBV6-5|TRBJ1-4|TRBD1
CASSSGQGREKLFF
TGTGCCAGCAGTTCCGGACAGGGGCGGGAAAAACTGTTTTTT
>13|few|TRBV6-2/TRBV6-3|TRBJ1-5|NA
CASSYKGRQPQHF
TGTGCCAGCAGTTACAAGGGCAGGCAGCCCCAGCATTTT
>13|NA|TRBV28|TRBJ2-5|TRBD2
CASRLANSETQYF
TGTGCCAGCAGACTAGCGAACAGCGAGACCCAGTACTTC
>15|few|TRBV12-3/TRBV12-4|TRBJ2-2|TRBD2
CASNPLAGAAGELFF
TGTGCCAGCAACCCGCTAGCGGGGGCAGCCGGGGAGCTGTTTTTT
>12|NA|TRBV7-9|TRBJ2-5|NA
CASSLLRETQYF
TGTGCCAGCAGCCTCCTCAGGGAGACCCAGTACTTC
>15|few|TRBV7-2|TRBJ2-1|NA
CASSLAPHSYNEQFF
TGTGCCAGCAGCTTAGCACCTCACTCCTACAATGAGCAGTTCTTC
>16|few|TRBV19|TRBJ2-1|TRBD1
CASSILPGQGSIEQFF
TGTGCCAGTAGTATACTCCCGGGACAGGGGAGTATTGAGCAGTTCTTC
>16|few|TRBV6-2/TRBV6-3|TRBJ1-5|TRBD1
CASSFGVVTGRQPQHF
TGTGCCAGCAGTTTCGGTGTCGTGACAGGGCGTCAGCCCCAGCATTTT
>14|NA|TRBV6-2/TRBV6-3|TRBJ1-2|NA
CASSYSKGVGGYTF
TGTGCCAGCAGTTACTCGAAGGGGGTCGGCGGCTACACCTTC
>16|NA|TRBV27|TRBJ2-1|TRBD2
CASSLTRDYPPNEQFF
TGTGCCAGCAGTCTCACCCGGGACTATCCCCCCAATGAGCAGTTCTTC
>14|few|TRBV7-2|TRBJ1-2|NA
CASSPTGRDYGYTF
TGTGCCAGCAGCCCAACAGGGAGAGACTATGGCTACACCTTC